The sequence of this T cell receptor (beta chain) was determined in a study of T cells in Graves' hyperthyroidism and ophthalmopathy (dated by TCRdb to about 2019). Regarding the research as a whole: Peripheral blood samples were taken at initial diagnosis, before any treatment was given. To identify distinguishing TCR V-J signatures, a discovery cohort of around 100 patients was used, comprising 40 to 45 with Graves' ophthalmopathy and around 57 with stable Graves' hyperthyroidism. An independent validation cohort of around 19 hyperthyroidism patients and 17 patients who later progressed to ophthalmopathy tested prospective prediction of ophthalmopathy. For training and testing, the 80 to 100 patients in the discovery cohort were randomly divided in a 7:3 ratio. The study also compared thyroid tissue and blood T-cell repertoires from 6 or 7 Graves' hyperthyroidism patients. After sampling, hyperthyroidism patients received methimazole starting at 30 mg daily, and ophthalmopathy patients received high-dose intravenous methylprednisolone. The paper reports TCR Vbeta CDR3 sequencing of about 140 peripheral blood samples: under 45 ophthalmopathy, fewer than 85 hyperthyroidism and 17 progressor patients. Results the study describes overall, beyond this receptor: In validation, the model predicted progression to ophthalmopathy a median of around six months before onset, with roughly 70% sensitivity and almost 75% specificity. Most expanded thyroid clonotypes (frequency above 0.001) were also detected in blood, a finding suggesting that blood repertoires may reflect thyroid immune responses. No statistical method was used to fix the sample size in advance, and group allocation was not hidden from the investigators. A model built on a 13 V-J signature distinguished ophthalmopathy from stable hyperthyroidism, reaching 85% to 90% sensitivity and about 81% specificity in cross-validation and 80%/75% in testing.

In its sample, this clonotype was seen many times. Which antigen it targets is not known. It has no much larger one-base neighbor in the sample; base qualities were not kept. Stable Graves' hyperthyroidism was defined as no progression to ophthalmopathy during 18 months of follow-up. Hyperthyroidism patients were newly diagnosed, had a disease duration of under 2 months, and were aged 18 to 65 years. The study excluded patients with uncontrolled infections, other autoimmune diseases, pregnancy or lactation. Clinical symptoms, serum thyroxine and TRAb, thyroid ultrasound, and orbital computed tomography formed the basis for the diagnoses. PBMCs were separated from 10 ml of fresh peripheral blood using Ficoll-Paque density gradient centrifugation. Total RNA was extracted with Trizol reagent, and quality was checked on an Agilent 2100 Bioanalyzer. Counted from cysteine to phenylalanine, this CDR3 has 15 amino acids. The only DNA kept is the CDR3, 45 bases in frame from the first base. Based on the germline V gene, the CDR1 and CDR2 sequences are KGHSH and LQKENI. Trimming leaves V shorter by 5 bases and J shorter by 5 bases, with the junction holding 7 bases beyond the gene matches.

The TCR beta CDR3 regions were amplified from the RNA transcripts. For the first round of RT-PCR on the TCR CDR3, the HTBI primer set was used together with the Qiagen OneStep RT-PCR kit. Libraries were constructed in a second round of multiplex PCR, after which size selection and purification were carried out. Libraries were sequenced paired-end with 100 bp reads on an Illumina HiSeq2000. In the source study's methods: SOAPnuke was used to process the raw data, throwing out any read that contained adapters or uncalled bases, had a mean Phred below 15, or lacked an exact constant-primer or identifier match. COPE v1.2.5 was used to merge high-quality paired reads, and clonotypes were defined as unique nucleotide sequences. Clonotypes were aligned to IMGT TRBV, TRBD and TRBJ reference segments using MiTCR v1.1. Analysis was restricted to V-J combinations with a frequency above 0.0001, which covered about 99% of repertoires. The TCS score was defined as F50 (clonal expansion) divided by E x V (chaos), with BLOSUM62-based TCRdist calculated between CDR3 peptides within each V-J. Welch's t-statistics and random forest reduced around 520 V-J features to roughly 13, which were used in a naive Bayes classifier (R e1071). Using fastp at Q25 and MiXCR, TCRdb reprocessed the public reads and kept productive beta chains. Each CDR3 protein appears once, grouped with its most common genes and DNA. The authors' filters were not applied to this entry. The sample table holds roughly 110,000 distinct CDR3 sequences, of which about a sixth were seen once. The ten largest clones represent roughly 40% of the sample.

This sequence originates from a woman aged 45 to 65 with Graves' hyperthyroidism. Sequencing was carried out using blood. The chain employs TRBV18 and TRBJ2-7, and TRBD2 aligns with 12 junction nucleotides. The CDR3 has the sequence CASSTQLAGGHEQYF. The nucleotides read TGTGCCAGCTCAACACAACTAGCGGGAGGCCACGAGCAGTACTTC.